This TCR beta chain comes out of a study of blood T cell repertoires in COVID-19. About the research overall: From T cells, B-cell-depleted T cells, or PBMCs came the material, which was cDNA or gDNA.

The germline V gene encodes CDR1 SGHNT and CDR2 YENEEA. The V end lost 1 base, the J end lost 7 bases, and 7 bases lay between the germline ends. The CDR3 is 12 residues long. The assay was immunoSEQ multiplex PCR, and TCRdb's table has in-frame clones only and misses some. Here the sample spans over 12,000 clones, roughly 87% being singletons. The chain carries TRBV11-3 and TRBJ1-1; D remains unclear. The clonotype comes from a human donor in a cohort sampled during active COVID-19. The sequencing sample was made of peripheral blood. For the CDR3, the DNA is TGTGCCAGCAGCTTAGCCGGGGATGAAGCTTTCTTT. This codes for CASSLAGDEAFF.